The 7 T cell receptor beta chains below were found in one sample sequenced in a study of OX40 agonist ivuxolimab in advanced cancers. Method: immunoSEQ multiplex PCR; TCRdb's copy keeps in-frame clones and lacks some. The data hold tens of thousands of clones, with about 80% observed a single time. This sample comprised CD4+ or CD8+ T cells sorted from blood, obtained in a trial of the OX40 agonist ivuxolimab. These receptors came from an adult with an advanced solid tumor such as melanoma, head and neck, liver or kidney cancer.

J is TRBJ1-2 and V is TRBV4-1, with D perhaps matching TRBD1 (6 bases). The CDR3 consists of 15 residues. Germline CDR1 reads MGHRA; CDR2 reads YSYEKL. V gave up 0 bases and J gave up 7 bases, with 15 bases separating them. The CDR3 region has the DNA TGCGCCAGCAGCCAAGATGGGGGGGCACGAGGTGGCTACACCTTC. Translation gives CASSQDGGARGGYTF.

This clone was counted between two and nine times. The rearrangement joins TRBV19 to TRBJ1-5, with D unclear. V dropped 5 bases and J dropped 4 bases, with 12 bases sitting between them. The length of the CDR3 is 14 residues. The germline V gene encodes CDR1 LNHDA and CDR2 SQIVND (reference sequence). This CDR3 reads CASSAYGVNQPQHF. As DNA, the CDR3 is TGTGCCAGTAGTGCCTATGGGGTGAATCAGCCCCAGCATTTT.

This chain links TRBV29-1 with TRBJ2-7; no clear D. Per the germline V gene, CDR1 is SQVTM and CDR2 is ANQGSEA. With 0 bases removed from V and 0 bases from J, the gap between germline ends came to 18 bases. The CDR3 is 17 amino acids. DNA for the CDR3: TGCAGCGTTGAAGATCACTACAGCACGACGAGCTCCTACGAGCAGTACTTC. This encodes CSVEDHYSTTSSYEQYF.

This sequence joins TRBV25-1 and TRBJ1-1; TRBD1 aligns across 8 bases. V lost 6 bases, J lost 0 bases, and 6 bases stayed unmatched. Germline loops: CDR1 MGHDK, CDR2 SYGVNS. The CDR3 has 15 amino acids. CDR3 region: CASSPDRGLNTEAFF. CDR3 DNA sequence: TGTGCCAGCAGCCCCGACAGGGGTCTGAACACTGAAGCTTTCTTT.

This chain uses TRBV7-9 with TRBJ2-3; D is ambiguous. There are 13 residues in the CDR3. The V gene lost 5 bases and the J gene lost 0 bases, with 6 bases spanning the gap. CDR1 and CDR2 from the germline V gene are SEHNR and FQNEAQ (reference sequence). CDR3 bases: TGTGCCAGCAGCCATAGTAGCACAGATACGCAGTATTTT. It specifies CASSHSSTDTQYF.

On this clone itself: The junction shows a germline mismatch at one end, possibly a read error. In DNA form, the CDR3 reads TGTGCCAGCTCACCACAACCGGCTCAAGCCGGGACCTTCTTC. Its protein product is CASSPQPAQAGTFF. V and J are TRBV18 and TRBJ1-2; tentatively, D is TRBD1 (5 bases). CDR3 length: 14 residues. Germline V gene data show CDR1 as KGHSH and CDR2 as LQKENI.

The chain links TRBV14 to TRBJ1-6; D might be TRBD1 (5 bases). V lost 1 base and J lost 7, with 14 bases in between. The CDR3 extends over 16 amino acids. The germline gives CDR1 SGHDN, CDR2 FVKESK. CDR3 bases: TGTGCCAGCAGCCAAGTCGGAGGGGCTCGGAATTCACCCCTCCACTTT. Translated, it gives CASSQVGGARNSPLHF.